One sample yielded the 12 T cell receptor beta chains listed below, sequenced in a study of metastatic and nonmetastatic thyroid tumors. TCRdb re-clonotyped the PCR reads through MiXCR. Among about 18,000 clones listed, 34% were seen once. Among the patients, none had received any treatment before thyroid surgery. The sequenced material came from tumor tissue. The source is a male donor with papillary thyroid cancer or a benign thyroid nodule (not recorded which). Some clones in this sample may be carry-over from other donors' samples.

For this clone: A much larger clone differs by one base, so this may be a read error. This chain links TRBV30 with TRBJ1-1; possible D gene TRBD1, 5 bases. The CDR3 spans 12 residues. V was shortened by 8 bases and J by 2 bases, with 12 bases between the two germline ends. Germline CDR1 is GTSNPN and CDR2 is SVGIG (reference sequence). The CDR3 protein is CATPRDNTEAFF. The CDR3 DNA is TGTGCCACCCCAAGGGACAACACTGAAGCTTTCTTT.

In the case of this clone: At one boundary the junction diverges from the germline segment, which might be a read error. This chain connects TRBV5-4 to TRBJ1-1; TRBD1 matches 9 bases. The length of the CDR3 is 14 residues. Germline V CDR1 and CDR2: SGHNT, YYREEE (reference sequence). CDR3 sequence reads: CASSRTGVDTEGFF. As DNA, the CDR3 is TGTGCCAGCAGCAGGACAGGGGTGGACACGGAAGGTTTCTTT.

This clone is deemed medium-sized. The chain is built from TRBV20-1 and TRBJ2-7, with a weak D call TRBD1 (6 bases). CDR1 and CDR2 (germline): DFQATT, SNEGSKA (reference sequence). The CDR3 totals 18 residues. Trimming removed 6 bases at V and 1 base at J, with 28 bases between. The CDR3 here is CSAGFWGWGTPPSYEQYF. The CDR3 nucleotides read TGCAGTGCGGGATTTTGGGGTTGGGGGACACCCCCTTCCTACGAGCAGTACTTC.

CDR3 sequence reads: CASRLISGGPNEQFF. As DNA, the CDR3 is TGTGCCAGCAGACTTATATCTGGAGGTCCCAATGAGCAGTTCTTC. The genes are TRBV6-1 and TRBJ2-1; D is possibly TRBD2 (5 bases). Germline lookup yields CDR1 MNHNS and CDR2 SASEGT. The CDR3 totals 15 residues. V was shortened by 6 bases and J by 6 bases, with 18 bases between the two germline ends.

This clone was recorded at least ten times. The rearrangement links TRBV3-1 to TRBJ2-7; TRBD2 matches at 15 bases. Germline assignment: CDR1 LGHDT and CDR2 YNNKEL (reference sequence). V shed 7 bases and J 8 bases; nucleotides not matched to a gene: 12. The CDR3 is made up of 16 amino acids. The CDR3 nucleotides are TGTGCCAGCAACCTCGGACTAGCGGGAGGGTTCGGAAAGCAGTACTTC. This sequence encodes CASNLGLAGGFGKQYF.

This clone turned up a few times. The chain links TRBV27 to TRBJ1-6; possibly TRBD1 for D (5 bases). Germline V CDR1 and CDR2: MNHEY, SMNVEV (reference sequence). The CDR3 consists of 14 residues. The V end lost 6 bases, the J end lost 7 bases, and 13 bases lay between the germline ends. The DNA of the CDR3 is TGTGCCAGCAGCCCGGGACGTGTAAATTCACCCCTCCACTTT. Its translation: CASSPGRVNSPLHF.

V gene TRBV11-3 combines with J gene TRBJ2-7; 9 bases match TRBD2. CDR3 length equals 14 residues. CDR1 SGHNT and CDR2 YENEEA come from the germline V gene. V was pared by 5 bases and J by 4 bases, with 6 bases of the junction left unmatched. The CDR3 nucleotides are TGTGCCAGCAGCCCAATAGCGGGAGTTTACGAGCAGTACTTC. Translating it yields CASSPIAGVYEQYF.

By share of the sample, this clone is medium-sized. The V call is TRBV5-8, the J call TRBJ2-7; D may match TRBD1 or TRBD2 (5 bases each). Deletions cut 4 bases from V and 2 bases from J, with 19 bases between. This CDR3 spans 16 amino acids. Germline V lookup: CDR1 SGHTS, CDR2 YDEGEE. The CDR3 protein is CASSPGPGTGTYEQYF. The CDR3 DNA reads TGTGCCAGCAGCCCAGGCCCCGGGACGGGCACCTACGAGCAGTACTTC.

This clone came up a few times. This chain uses TRBV5-1 with TRBJ2-7; 13 positions agree with TRBD2. J was trimmed by 7 bases and V by 4 bases; bases with no gene match: 5. CDR3 length: 14 amino acids. Germline V gene lookup returns CDR1 SGHRS and CDR2 YFSETQ. CDR3 bases: TGCGCCAGCAGCGAAGGACTAGCGGGAGTAGAGCAGTACTTC. Its protein is CASSEGLAGVEQYF.

The chain joins TRBV6-1 to TRBJ1-3; D may be TRBD1 (5 bases). V shed 6 bases and J shed 1 base, with 13 bases lying between them. The CDR3 is 15 residues long. Germline V gene lookup returns CDR1 MNHNS and CDR2 SASEGT. The chain's CDR3 is CASSRQWASGNTIYF. The DNA of the CDR3 is TGTGCCAGCAGCCGACAGTGGGCTTCTGGAAACACCATATATTTT.

This clone is medium-sized (0.01 to 0.1%) in the sample. The rearrangement joins TRBV20-1 to TRBJ1-1; a possible D gene is TRBD1 (5 bases). In germline, CDR1 is DFQATT, CDR2 SNEGSKA (reference sequence). The length of the CDR3 is 14 residues. V dropped 0 bases and J dropped 3 bases, with 11 bases sitting between them. The DNA of the CDR3 is TGCAGTGCTAGAGACAGGGTGGTGTACACTGAAGCTTTCTTT. Its protein is CSARDRVVYTEAFF.

About this clone: With a much larger clone just one base away, this may be a read error. This rearrangement joins TRBV13 to TRBJ2-5; 9 nucleotides match TRBD1. Germline-derived CDR1 and CDR2 are PRHDT and FYEKMQ (reference sequence). The CDR3 length is 14 residues. The DNA of the CDR3 is TGTGCCAGCAGCTTAGCCGTGACAGGGGGACGGGAAGGCTTC. It is translated as CASSLAVTGGREGF. The full variable domain, rest sourced from reference TRBV13 and TRBJ2-5, is AAGVIQSPRHLIKEKRETATLKCYPIPRHDTVYWYQQGPGQDPQFLISFYEKMQSDKGSIPDRFSAQQFSDYHSELNMSSLELGDSALYFCASSLAVTGGREGFGPGTRLLVL.